The 29 T cell receptor beta chains presented below share a single source sample, sequenced in a study of early T cells in non-severe SARS-CoV-2 infection. TCRdb recomputed calls from the 5' RACE reads with MiXCR, one row per CDR3 protein. The sample holds 57,000 or so distinct CDR3 sequences, approximately 12% seen once. The sample in question was whole blood, obtained at baseline. These receptors all come from an adult who was a healthcare worker with PCR-confirmed SARS-CoV-2 infection or an uninfected control (not recorded which). The donor label of this sample is uncertain.

J is TRBJ1-1 and V is TRBV12-3 or TRBV12-4; possibly TRBD1 for D (5 bases). CDR3 size: 15 residues. Trimming took 7 bases from V and 1 from J, leaving 16 bases between them. The CDR3 nucleotides are TGTGCCAGCACTCAGCCGGGACGCTCGAACACTGAAGCTTTCTTT. It is translated as CASTQPGRSNTEAFF.

This clonotype was recorded a few times. The chain has TRBV20-1 and TRBJ1-1; tentatively, D is TRBD1 (6 bases). The CDR3 is 13 residues long. CDR1 DFQATT and CDR2 SNEGSKA come from the germline V gene (reference sequence). The CDR3 sequence is CSGTFSMNTEAFF. The CDR3 coding sequence is TGCAGCGGGACATTTTCTATGAACACTGAAGCTTTCTTT.

The rearrangement joins TRBV7-3 to TRBJ2-5, with TRBD2 matching over 14 bases. V was pared by 5 bases and J by 4 bases, with 3 bases of the junction left unmatched. CDR1 SGHTA and CDR2 FQGTGA come from the germline V gene. This CDR3 region has 15 residues. Written as DNA, the CDR3 is TGTGCCAGCAGCACAGGGACTAGCGGGGGAGAGACCCAGTACTTC. Amino acids: CASSTGTSGGETQYF.

This clonotype was recorded many times. This chain connects TRBV20-1 to TRBJ2-3, with unresolved D. The germline CDR1 and CDR2 sequences are DFQATT and SNEGSKA (reference sequence). V lost 4 bases to trimming and J lost 4 bases, with 15 bases between them. This CDR3 has 14 amino acids. The CDR3 nucleotides read TGCAGTGCTAACCGACCCAGCACCGCAGATACGCAGTATTTT. Translation gives CSANRPSTADTQYF.

This clonotype was seen at least ten times. CDR3 DNA sequence: TGTGCCAGCAGTTTCAGGGATACGGTTCAGTACTTC. Translating gives CASSFRDTVQYF. V gene TRBV12-3 or TRBV12-4 combines with J gene TRBJ2-4; D is possibly TRBD1 (5 bases). The CDR3 length is 12 residues. Trimming removed 3 bases at V and 11 bases at J, with 11 bases between.

The chain is built from TRBV6-5 and TRBJ2-2; no clear D gene. CDR3 length equals 14 residues. Germline CDR1 is MNHEY and CDR2 is SVGAGI. Trimming pared 0 bases from V and 6 bases from J, leaving 8 bases between. The CDR3 loop is CASSYSRKAGELFF. CDR3 sequence (DNA): TGTGCCAGCAGTTACTCGCGAAAAGCCGGGGAGCTGTTTTTT.

V is TRBV28 and J is TRBJ2-7, with 9 nucleotides matching TRBD1. The V and J ends lost 5 bases and 4 bases, in that order; junction bases with no gene match: 6. The CDR3 contains 14 residues. Germline lookup yields CDR1 MDHEN and CDR2 SYDVKM. The CDR3 nucleotides are TGTGCCAGCAGTCAATTACAGGGGGCGTACGAGCAGTACGTC. This encodes CASSQLQGAYEQYV.

The CDR3 coding sequence is TGTGCCAGCAGCTTAGGCGGGACAGGGGACCACGAGCAGTACGTC. Translated, it gives CASSLGGTGDHEQYV. This chain uses TRBV7-9 with TRBJ2-7; 10 bases map to TRBD1. With 1 base clipped from V and 5 bases from J, the junction kept 5 bases outside the gene matches. CDR3 length: 15 amino acids. Looked up from germline, CDR1 is SEHNR and CDR2 is FQNEAQ (reference sequence).

This clonotype was found a few times. The chain combines TRBV30 with TRBJ2-5, with D perhaps given as TRBD1 or TRBD2 (5 bases each). Germline lookup yields CDR1 GTSNPN and CDR2 SVGIG (reference sequence). CDR3 length equals 13 residues. Trimming took off 4 bases at V and 4 bases at J, with 13 bases between the two ends. CDR3 sequence reads: CAWKRSGGETQYF. CDR3 nucleotides: TGTGCCTGGAAGCGTAGTGGGGGAGAGACCCAGTACTTC.

The sample holds a few counts of this clonotype. The gene calls are TRBV20-1 and TRBJ2-4; perhaps D is TRBD1 or TRBD2 (5 bases each). CDR3 length: 15 amino acids. Germline V gene lookup returns CDR1 DFQATT and CDR2 SNEGSKA (reference sequence). Trimming removed 5 bases at V and 0 bases at J, with 14 bases between. The CDR3: CSAQRQRLAKNIQYF. DNA for the CDR3: TGCAGTGCTCAAAGACAGCGGCTAGCCAAAAACATTCAGTACTTC.

This clonotype is a singleton in its sample. The V gene is TRBV19, the J gene TRBJ2-2, with D possibly matching TRBD2 (6 bases). V was clipped by 2 bases and J by 6 bases, with 10 bases between them. Per the germline V gene, CDR1 is LNHDA and CDR2 is SQIVND (reference sequence). The CDR3 is made up of 14 amino acids. This chain's CDR3 is CASSILTGAGELFF. The CDR3 DNA sequence: TGTGCCAGTAGTATATTAACGGGGGCCGGGGAGCTGTTTTTT.

This clonotype has at least ten counts. This chain links TRBV6-5 with TRBJ1-1; D gene ambiguous. The length of the CDR3 is 15 residues. CDR1 and CDR2 from the germline V gene are MNHEY and SVGAGI. Trimming took 0 bases from V and 2 from J, leaving 10 bases between them. The CDR3 bases are TGTGCCAGCAGTTACTCCAGGAGAATCAACACTGAAGCTTTCTTT. Its protein is CASSYSRRINTEAFF.

This clonotype was observed at least ten times. The chain carries TRBV5-1 and TRBJ1-4, with 8 bases that match TRBD1. From germline, CDR1 is SGHRS and CDR2 YFSETQ. This CDR3 has 16 residues. Trimming at V came to 0 bases and at J to 5 bases, leaving 6 bases not matched to a gene. CDR3 residues: CASSLAGTGINEKLFF. CDR3 in DNA: TGCGCCAGCAGCTTGGCCGGGACAGGCATCAATGAAAAACTGTTTTTT.

The chain is built from TRBV5-5 and TRBJ2-6; D uncertain. CDR1 and CDR2 from the germline V gene are SGHKS and YYEKEE (reference sequence). V was cut by 4 bases and J by 2 bases, with 13 bases left in between. The CDR3 has 16 amino acids. The CDR3 loop is CASSIRIKAGANVLTF. CDR3 in DNA: TGTGCCAGCAGCATCCGGATTAAGGCTGGGGCCAACGTCCTGACTTTC.

This clonotype was recorded a few times. Because the CDR3's place on the DNA is in doubt, the DNA is left out and the CDR3 is given as listed by TCRdb. V usage is TRBV7-5 and J usage is TRBJ1-5; the D segment call TRBD1 is taken from the table without a DNA check. TRBV7-5 is reported as a pseudogene. The CDR3 has 21 amino acids, counting both end residues. The CDR3 is CISVPEAHNKRDREGCQPQHF.

This clonotype was observed many times. The chain is built from TRBV7-3 and TRBJ2-1; 9 positions match TRBD2. After removal of 5 bases from V and 6 bases from J, the junction contained 11 bases not matched to a gene. There are 16 residues in the CDR3. Per germline, CDR1 SGHTA and CDR2 FQGTGA. CDR3 sequence: CASSNQGLALGNEQFF. CDR3 coding DNA: TGTGCCAGCAGCAACCAGGGACTAGCATTAGGCAATGAGCAGTTCTTC.

The chain uses TRBV6-1 and TRBJ1-5; D uncertain. Germline lookup yields CDR1 MNHNS and CDR2 SASEGT. V shed 6 bases and J shed 0 bases, with 15 bases lying between them. The CDR3 runs to 16 residues. Here the CDR3 reads CASRFVAGYSNQPQHF. The CDR3 nucleotides are TGTGCCAGCAGATTTGTGGCGGGCTATAGCAATCAGCCCCAGCATTTT.

This clonotype was found a few times. This CDR3 reads CASRLGGNTGELFF. For the CDR3, the DNA is TGCGCCAGCAGGCTCGGAGGGAACACCGGGGAGCTGTTTTTT. The chain carries TRBV5-1 and TRBJ2-2, with D possibly being TRBD2 (5 bases). This CDR3 contains 14 residues. Germline V gene data show CDR1 as SGHRS and CDR2 as YFSETQ. With 5 bases removed from V and 1 base from J, the gap between germline ends came to 9 bases.

This chain uses TRBV11-2 with TRBJ1-2; TRBD1 aligns across 8 bases. The CDR3 length is 13 residues. J lost 7 bases, V lost 4 bases, and 5 bases had no gene match. Germline V CDR1 and CDR2: SGHAT, FQNNGV. As DNA, the CDR3 is TGTGCCAGCAGCTCGAGACAGGGGACTGGCTACACCTTC. It codes for CASSSRQGTGYTF. The full variable domain, rest sourced from reference TRBV11-2 and TRBJ1-2, is EAGVAQSPRYKIIEKRQSVAFWCNPISGHATLYWYQQILGQGPKLLIQFQNNGVVDDSQLPKDRFSAERLKGVDSTLKIQPAKLEDSAVYLCASSSRQGTGYTFGSGTRLTVV.

CDR3 in amino acids: CASTPATETQYF. The CDR3 DNA follows: TGTGCCAGCACCCCGGCTACGGAGACCCAGTACTTC. The chain recombines TRBV12-3 or TRBV12-4 with TRBJ2-5; D gene ambiguous. The CDR3 runs 12 residues. The V end lost 7 bases, the J end lost 5 bases, and 11 bases lay between the germline ends.

This clonotype has more than one count but fewer than ten. V usage is TRBV4-1 and J usage is TRBJ1-2; possible D gene TRBD1, 6 bases. Trimming pared 1 base from V and 0 bases from J, leaving 12 bases between. The CDR3 loop spans 16 amino acids. Germline loops: CDR1 MGHRA, CDR2 YSYEKL. Written as DNA, the CDR3 is TGCGCCAGCAGCCAAGTTATGGGGGCGGCTAACTATGGCTACACCTTC. Residues: CASSQVMGAANYGYTF.

The CDR3 region is CASSAGLAGDTQYF. The CDR3 DNA sequence: TGTGCCAGCAGCGCAGGACTAGCGGGAGATACGCAGTATTTT. This sequence joins TRBV7-9 and TRBJ2-3; 11 bases map to TRBD2. CDR3 size: 14 residues. The trim removed 5 bases at V and 5 bases at J, leaving 3 bases unmatched. CDR1 and CDR2 (germline): SEHNR, FQNEAQ (reference sequence).

V is TRBV20-1 and J is TRBJ2-3; tentative D call: TRBD2 (6 bases). V was trimmed by 4 bases and J by 3 bases, leaving 17 bases between them. The CDR3 totals 15 residues. Germline values: CDR1 DFQATT, CDR2 SNEGSKA (reference sequence). The CDR3 reads CSATNRLVGTDTQYF. The CDR3 region has the DNA TGCAGTGCTACAAACCGACTAGTTGGTACAGATACGCAGTATTTT.

The sample holds many counts of this clonotype. The rearrangement links TRBV3-1 to TRBJ2-2; D might be TRBD2 (6 bases). Trimming removed 8 bases from V and 0 bases from J, with 13 bases in between. There are 15 residues in the CDR3. Germline loops: CDR1 LGHDT, CDR2 YNNKEL (reference sequence). CDR3 sequence (DNA): TGTGCCAGCGGGCGGGACGACGCGAACACCGGGGAGCTGTTTTTT. It codes for CASGRDDANTGELFF.

This clonotype appeared many times. The chain combines TRBV10-2 with TRBJ2-2; D is unresolved. The CDR3 consists of 13 residues. The V gene lost 1 base and the J gene lost 1 base, with 1 base spanning the gap. The germline V gene encodes CDR1 WSHSY and CDR2 SAAADI. CDR3 region: CASSELNTGELFF. The CDR3 DNA sequence: TGCGCCAGCAGTGAGTTGAACACCGGGGAGCTGTTTTTT.

V gene TRBV18 combines with J gene TRBJ2-2; D gene uncertain. With 1 base removed from V and 0 bases from J, the gap between germline ends came to 9 bases. The CDR3 consists of 16 residues. Germline CDR1 and CDR2: KGHSH and LQKENI. This CDR3 reads CASSPQEIPNTGELFF. The CDR3 coding sequence is TGTGCCAGCTCACCACAAGAGATACCGAACACCGGGGAGCTGTTTTTT.

This clonotype was observed a handful of times. The V call is TRBV29-1, the J call TRBJ1-2; D not certain. Germline-derived CDR1 and CDR2 are SQVTM and ANQGSEA. This CDR3 contains 12 residues. Trimming took off 4 bases at V and 5 bases at J, with 11 bases between the two ends. The CDR3 coding sequence is TGCAGCGTTGCAGTCCAGGCGTATGGCTACACCTTC. Amino acids: CSVAVQAYGYTF.

This clonotype was counted only a few times. The J gene is TRBJ2-7, the V gene TRBV2, with 7 bases identical to TRBD2. The CDR3 is 17 amino acids. CDR1 is SNHLY and CDR2 is FYNNEI in the germline V gene. Losses at the gene ends were 0 bases for V and 3 bases for J; bases not matched to a gene: 11. The CDR3 DNA reads as TGTGCCAGCAGTGAAGCTGGAGAGCGGACTAGACACTACGAGCAGTACGTC. Translation gives CASSEAGERTRHYEQYV.

The chain is built from TRBV3-1 and TRBJ1-4, with D possibly matching TRBD1 (6 bases). The germline gives CDR1 LGHDT, CDR2 YNNKEL (reference sequence). This CDR3 has 15 residues. Trimming removed 4 bases at V and 7 bases at J, with 16 bases between. Written as DNA, the CDR3 is TGTGCCAGCAGCCCCAATCTAGTGGACAGTGAAAAACTGTTTTTT. It codes for CASSPNLVDSEKLFF.